The clone carrying this TCR beta chain was seen a few times. V lost 7 bases and J lost 1, with 11 bases in between. This CDR3 is 14 amino acids long. Per germline, CDR1 MDHEN and CDR2 SYDVKM. These data are taken from a study of cytomegalovirus exposure and HLA in healthy donors. The primer mix had 60 Vbeta and 13 Jbeta primers. TCRdb's table, derived via immunoSEQ multiplex PCR, lists solely in-frame clones and lacks some. Of about 160,000 clones listed, about two thirds are singletons. The source material was PBMCs. This sequence joins TRBV28 and TRBJ1-5, with D hard to call. The receptor's source is a woman in her thirties in good health and CMV-seronegative. The CDR3 reads CASNIPGSNQPQHF. DNA for the CDR3: TGTGCCAGCAACATTCCGGGAAGCAATCAGCCCCAGCATTTT.